This T cell receptor beta chain was obtained from a study of beta chain features in type 1 diabetes. The CDR3 totals 13 residues. V gave up 5 bases and J gave up 2 bases, with 10 bases separating them. Germline V gives CDR1 KGHSH, CDR2 LQKENI. CD4+ naive, central memory, regulatory and stem cell-like memory cells were sorted via CD45RO/CCR7/CD25/CD127/CD95/CD27. Expressed TCRB transcripts were sequenced, since all the RNA that had been isolated was reverse transcribed. This table comes from immunoSEQ multiplex PCR, and its TCRdb copy is limited to in-frame clones, with some not included. The top ten clones hold under 0.02% of a sample with around 350,000 clones, around an eighth of them seen once.

The sequence came from a man aged 18 to 29 in good health. The V gene is TRBV18, the J gene TRBJ2-7, with D perhaps matching TRBD1 (5 bases). Sequencing used naive CD4+ T cells from blood. This CDR3 is CASSYSGPYEQYF. CDR3 coding DNA: TGTGCCAGCTCATACTCAGGGCCCTACGAGCAGTACTTC.